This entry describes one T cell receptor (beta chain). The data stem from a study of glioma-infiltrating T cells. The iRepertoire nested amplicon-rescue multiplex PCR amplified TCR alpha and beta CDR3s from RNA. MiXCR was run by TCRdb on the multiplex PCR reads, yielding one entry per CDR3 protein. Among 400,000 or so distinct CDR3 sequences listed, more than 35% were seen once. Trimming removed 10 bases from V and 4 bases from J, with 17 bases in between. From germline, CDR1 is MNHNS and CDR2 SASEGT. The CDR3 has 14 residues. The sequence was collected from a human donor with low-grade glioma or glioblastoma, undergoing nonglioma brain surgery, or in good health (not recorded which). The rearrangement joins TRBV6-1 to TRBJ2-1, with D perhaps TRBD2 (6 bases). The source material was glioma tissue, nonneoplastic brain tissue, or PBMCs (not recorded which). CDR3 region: CATSREMVYNEQFF. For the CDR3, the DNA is TGTGCCACTTCACGGGAGATGGTTTACAATGAGCAGTTCTTC.